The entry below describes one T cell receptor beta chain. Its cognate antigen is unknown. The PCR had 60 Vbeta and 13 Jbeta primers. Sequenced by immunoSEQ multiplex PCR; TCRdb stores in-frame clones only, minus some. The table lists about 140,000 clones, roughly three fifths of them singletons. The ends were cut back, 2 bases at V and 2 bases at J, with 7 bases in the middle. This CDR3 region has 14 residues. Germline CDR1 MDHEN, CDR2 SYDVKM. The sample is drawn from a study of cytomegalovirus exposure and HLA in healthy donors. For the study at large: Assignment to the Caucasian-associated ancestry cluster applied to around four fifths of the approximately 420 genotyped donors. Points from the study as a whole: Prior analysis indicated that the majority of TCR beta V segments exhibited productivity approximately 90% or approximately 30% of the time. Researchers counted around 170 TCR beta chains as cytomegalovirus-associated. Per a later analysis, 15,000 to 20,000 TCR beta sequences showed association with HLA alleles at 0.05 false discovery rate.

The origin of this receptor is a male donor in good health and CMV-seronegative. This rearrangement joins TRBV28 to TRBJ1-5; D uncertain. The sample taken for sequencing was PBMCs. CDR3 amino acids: CASSLPLGNQPQHF. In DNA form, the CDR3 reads TGTGCCAGCAGTTTACCCCTTGGCAATCAGCCCCAGCATTTT.